The clone carrying this TCR beta chain appeared a few times. Profiling relied on immunoSEQ multiplex PCR, and the TCRdb table lists in-frame clones only, not all of them. Counted here are approximately 220,000 clones, 83% occurring once; the ten biggest clones make up about 2.7%. This specimen comes from a study of blood T cell repertoires in COVID-19. CDR3 length: 12 residues. Germline CDR1 and CDR2: LNHDA and SQIVND (reference sequence). Trimming stripped 9 bases from V and 8 bases from J, with 13 bases between. The chain joins TRBV19 to TRBJ1-4; no definite D call. The clonotype was recovered from a woman between 40 and 55 years old with active or convalescent COVID-19. The sequenced sample consisted of peripheral blood. Here the CDR3 reads CASEGYSEKLFF. CDR3 bases: TGTGCCAGCGAGGGTTATTCCGAAAAACTGTTTTTT.